The clone carrying this TCR beta chain has more than one count but fewer than ten. Its target is not known. CDR1 is ENHRY, CDR2 SYGVKD, per germline. Trimming shortened V by 3 bases and J by 4 bases, and 6 bases separated the two germline ends. This CDR3 is 12 amino acids long. The data were taken from a study of beta chain features in type 1 diabetes. Reverse transcription of all isolated RNA meant that expressed TCRB transcripts were sequenced. Profiled with immunoSEQ multiplex PCR; TCRdb holds only in-frame clones, not every one. The sample has some 700,000 clones, over 10% seen once. Study-wide findings and caveats: Among all four CD4+ subsets, Type 1 diabetes patients had TCRB CDR3s that were moderately but significantly shorter.

The source material was naive CD4+ T cells from blood. The receptor was isolated from a man aged 18 to 30 with type 1 diabetes. The chain has TRBV10-3 and TRBJ1-2; no firm D call. CDR3 nucleotides: TGTGCCATCAGTGAACCCCCCTATGGCTACACCTTC. This translates into CAISEPPYGYTF.